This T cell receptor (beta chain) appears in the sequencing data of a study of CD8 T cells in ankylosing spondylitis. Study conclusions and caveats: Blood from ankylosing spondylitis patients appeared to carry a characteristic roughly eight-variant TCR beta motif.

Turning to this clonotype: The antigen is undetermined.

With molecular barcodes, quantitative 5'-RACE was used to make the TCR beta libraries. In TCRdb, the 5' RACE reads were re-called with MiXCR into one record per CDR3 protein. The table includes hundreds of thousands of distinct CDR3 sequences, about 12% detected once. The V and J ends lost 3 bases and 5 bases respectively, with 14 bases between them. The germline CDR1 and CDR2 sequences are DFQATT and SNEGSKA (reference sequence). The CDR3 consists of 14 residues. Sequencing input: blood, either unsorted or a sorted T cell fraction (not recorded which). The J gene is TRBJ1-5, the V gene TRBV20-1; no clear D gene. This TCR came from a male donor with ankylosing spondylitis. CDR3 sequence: CSARVLSSDQPQHF. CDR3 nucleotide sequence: TGCAGTGCTAGGGTTTTATCGTCAGATCAGCCCCAGCATTTT.